The 30 T cell receptor beta chains below were found in one sample sequenced in a study of CXCR3-negative and CXCR3-positive naive CD8 T cells. The libraries of TRB cDNA were prepared using 5' RACE with UMI labels. After re-calling the 5' RACE reads, TCRdb lists one entry per CDR3 protein, DNA absent. Listed are about 140,000 distinct CDR3 sequences; over 0.35% falls within the top ten. Findings and caveats of the study: Researchers report that CXCR3-positive naive cells carry more hydrophobic TRB CDR3s than CXCR3-negative naive cells.

No antigen has been assigned to these receptors. The sequencing sample was made of naive CXCR3+ CD8+ T cells from blood. Described subset: CD45RO-CCR7+CD27+CD95- naive CD8+ T cells expressing CXCR3 (TNR3+). These receptors all stem from a human donor in good health. Some clones in this sample may be carry-over from other donors' samples.

J is TRBJ2-1 and V is TRBV6-5. The CDR3 sequence is 13 residues long. Germline V lookup: CDR1 MNHEY, CDR2 SVGAGI. This CDR3 is CASSYESRNEQFF.

J is TRBJ2-3 and V is TRBV19; TCRdb gives TRBD2 as the D gene, but with no DNA this cannot be confirmed. This CDR3 has 16 amino acids. Germline values: CDR1 LNHDA, CDR2 SQIVND (reference sequence). CDR3: CASSIGLAGHTDTQYF.

The chain couples TRBV29-1 to TRBJ2-7. This CDR3 has 13 residues. Germline V gives CDR1 SQVTM, CDR2 ANQGSEA. CDR3: CSVEPENSYEQYF.

The chain is built from TRBV7-9 and TRBJ2-2; the D call from TCRdb, TRBD1, cannot be confirmed without DNA. The CDR3 runs to 17 residues. Germline-derived CDR1 and CDR2 are SEHNR and FQNEAQ (reference sequence). CDR3 sequence reads: CASSPGGRYEYTGELFF.

The chain uses TRBV28 and TRBJ2-4; TCRdb indicates TRBD2, and absent DNA this call remains unverified. Germline lookup yields CDR1 MDHEN and CDR2 SYDVKM. The length of the CDR3 is 18 residues. This chain's CDR3 is CASSLNYRALEGKNIQYF.

V gene TRBV29-1 combines with J gene TRBJ2-2; TCRdb outputs TRBD1, but without DNA this stays unchecked. The length of the CDR3 is 11 residues. Germline V gene lookup returns CDR1 SQVTM and CDR2 ANQGSEA. This CDR3 reads CSVTGNGELFF.

This chain connects TRBV29-1 to TRBJ1-1; TCRdb reports TRBD1, a call that lacks DNA to check it against. From germline, CDR1 is SQVTM and CDR2 ANQGSEA. The CDR3 is made up of 14 amino acids. CDR3 in amino acids: CSVERQGVNTEAFF.

The chain uses TRBV18 and TRBJ2-5; TCRdb's D call, TRBD2, is unchecked because there is no DNA. Germline CDR1 KGHSH, CDR2 LQKENI. The CDR3 extends over 14 amino acids. CDR3 region: CASSPGGAGETQYF.

The gene calls are TRBV4-1 and TRBJ2-7; the TRBD1 assignment by TCRdb is unverifiable without DNA. The CDR3 spans 16 residues. Germline V gene data show CDR1 as MGHRA and CDR2 as YSYEKL. The CDR3 spells CASSLASQGAKHEQYF.

The chain has TRBV27 and TRBJ2-3; as DNA is missing, the TRBD2 call by TCRdb cannot be tested. The CDR3 totals 18 residues. Germline V gives CDR1 MNHEY, CDR2 SMNVEV (reference sequence). CDR3 sequence: CASSLPPVSGGGWDTQYF.

CDR3 sequence reads: CSAEAGGGNEQYF. This chain links TRBV29-1 with TRBJ2-7; TCRdb returns TRBD1, unconfirmable since there is no DNA. Germline V gene lookup returns CDR1 SQVTM and CDR2 ANQGSEA. The CDR3 runs to 13 residues.

The chain is built from TRBV25-1 and TRBJ2-7; no DNA is available, so the TRBD2 call from TCRdb remains unchecked. The CDR3 has 15 amino acids. Germline lookup yields CDR1 MGHDK and CDR2 SYGVNS. CDR3 in amino acids: CASSEDLRPSYEQYF.

The chain is built from TRBV28 and TRBJ1-1. Per the germline V gene, CDR1 is MDHEN and CDR2 is SYDVKM. The length of the CDR3 is 14 residues. The CDR3 spells CASSLYKSYPEAFF.

This chain joins TRBV7-9 and TRBJ2-5. Germline CDR1 SEHNR, CDR2 FQNEAQ (reference sequence). The CDR3 consists of 16 residues. CDR3 sequence reads: CASSSNPLGVQETQYF.

The chain has TRBV4-1 and TRBJ1-1; TCRdb proposes TRBD1, but this gene call is untestable without DNA. Germline CDR1 and CDR2: MGHRA and YSYEKL. The CDR3 runs to 17 residues. The CDR3 sequence: CASSQNPHQGTGKGAFF.

The chain recombines TRBV28 with TRBJ2-7; the TCRdb D gene call, TRBD1, has no DNA to confirm it. Germline V gene sequence: CDR1 MDHEN, CDR2 SYDVKM. This CDR3 has 18 residues. The CDR3 protein is CASSPVILGQGSSYGQYF.

The chain employs TRBV28 and TRBJ2-7; the TCRdb D gene call, TRBD1, has no DNA to confirm it. The germline V gene encodes CDR1 MDHEN and CDR2 SYDVKM. This CDR3 has 13 amino acids. The chain's CDR3 is CASTSSGSREQYF.

The chain is built from TRBV7-2 and TRBJ2-4; TCRdb's D gene call, TRBD1, goes unchecked for lack of DNA. Germline V CDR1 and CDR2: SGHTA, FQGNSA. The CDR3 has 15 amino acids. The CDR3 is CASSFAGQWVEEQYF.

V and J are TRBV4-1 and TRBJ2-3. The germline CDR1 and CDR2 sequences are MGHRA and YSYEKL. The CDR3 sequence is 14 residues long. CDR3 in amino acids: CASSQEPSTDTQYF.

The genes are TRBV11-2 and TRBJ2-3; TCRdb's D gene call, TRBD2, goes unchecked for lack of DNA. The germline gives CDR1 SGHAT, CDR2 FQNNGV. The CDR3 sequence is 17 residues long. The chain's CDR3 is CASSLEASGSLEDTQYF.

V gene TRBV19 combines with J gene TRBJ2-5. The germline CDR1 and CDR2 sequences are LNHDA and SQIVND (reference sequence). This CDR3 comprises 15 residues. CDR3: CASSIMWTAKETQYF.

The chain is built from TRBV5-6 and TRBJ2-4. Germline CDR1 SGHDT, CDR2 YYEEEE. CDR3 length equals 14 residues. CDR3 in amino acids: CASSFIIAKNIQYF.

The CDR3 region is CASSLWGASPYNEQFF. This chain joins TRBV27 and TRBJ2-1; TCRdb's D call of TRBD1 is untestable without DNA. This CDR3 contains 16 residues. CDR1 MNHEY and CDR2 SMNVEV come from the germline V gene (reference sequence).

The chain uses TRBV5-6 and TRBJ1-1; with no DNA, the TCRdb D assignment of TRBD1 cannot be verified. CDR3 size: 13 residues. Germline V gene lookup returns CDR1 SGHDT and CDR2 YYEEEE. CDR3 in amino acids: CASRIQGWTEAFF.

The genes are TRBV5-1 and TRBJ2-7; the TCRdb D gene call, TRBD1, has no DNA to confirm it. The CDR3 is 14 residues long. Looked up from germline, CDR1 is SGHRS and CDR2 is YFSETQ. CDR3 loop: CASSLGGPFYEQYF.

The chain couples TRBV7-9 to TRBJ2-7; TCRdb's D call of TRBD1 is untestable without DNA. The germline CDR1 and CDR2 sequences are SEHNR and FQNEAQ (reference sequence). The CDR3 length is 16 residues. The CDR3 loop reads CASSLARNRAKDEQYF.

CDR3 region: CASSYETGSYYEQYF. The chain uses TRBV27 and TRBJ2-7; TCRdb outputs TRBD1, but without DNA this stays unchecked. Per the germline V gene, CDR1 is MNHEY and CDR2 is SMNVEV (reference sequence). The CDR3 length is 15 residues.

J is TRBJ2-1 and V is TRBV7-9; the TRBD1 assignment by TCRdb is unverifiable without DNA. The CDR3 has 15 residues. In germline, CDR1 is SEHNR, CDR2 FQNEAQ (reference sequence). The CDR3 protein is CASSLGGQDLNEQFF.

The chain uses TRBV29-1 and TRBJ2-7; checking the TCRdb D call of TRBD1 is not possible without DNA. Germline V gene sequence: CDR1 SQVTM, CDR2 ANQGSEA. This CDR3 region has 11 residues. CDR3 sequence reads: CSVVWGIEQYF.

The rearrangement joins TRBV5-1 to TRBJ2-1. The germline CDR1 and CDR2 sequences are SGHRS and YFSETQ. The CDR3 length is 11 residues. The CDR3 region is CASSGLGEQFF.